The 13 T cell receptor beta chains below were found in one sample sequenced in a study of T-cell reconstitution after alpha-beta-depleted transplantation in children (dated by TCRdb to between 2015 and 2016). Per the publication, the treatment or condition label means: allogeneic hematopoietic cell transplantation with graft depleted of TCRalphabeta T cells and CD19 B cells. The method was PCR. The data were produced on an Illumina HiSeq 2500. Molecular barcoding was employed in the preparation of TCR libraries, with unique molecular identifiers being used to normalize TCRbeta repertoire quantification. The public reads were quality trimmed at Q25 with fastp and then assembled into clones with MiXCR by TCRdb, keeping productive beta chains. Here each entry gathers all rows of one CDR3 protein and keeps the most common genes and DNA. For this sample the table gives about 980,000 distinct CDR3 sequences, of which about 26% were detected only once. The ten largest clones capture about 28% of the sample.

Sequencing was performed on PBMCs, mostly from graft donor cells, taken 360 days after TCRalphabeta/CD19-depleted stem cell transplant. These TCRs come from a boy under two years old who had a stem cell transplant for SCID, so the T cells may come from the graft donor.

This clonotype was found a few times. This chain links TRBV12-3 or TRBV12-4 with TRBJ2-7; 9 bases are shared with TRBD1. This CDR3 contains 13 residues. V lost 7 bases and J lost 7; bases outside the gene matches: 8. The CDR3 DNA reads TGTGCCAGCAACCCCGGGACAGGGAGAGAGCAGTACTTC. Amino acid sequence: CASNPGTGREQYF.

The chain joins TRBV10-2 to TRBJ2-1, with TRBD1 as a possible D gene (6 bases). The CDR3 has 15 residues. The V gene lost 4 bases and the J gene lost 3 bases, with 13 bases spanning the gap. Germline V gene data show CDR1 as WSHSY and CDR2 as SAAADI. This chain's CDR3 is CASSGDRRLYNEQFF. In DNA, the CDR3 is TGCGCCAGCAGTGGCGACAGGAGACTCTACAATGAGCAGTTCTTC.

This clonotype has a handful of counts. This sequence joins TRBV5-1 and TRBJ2-2, with 9 bases aligning to TRBD2. CDR3 length: 15 amino acids. The V segment lost 5 bases and the J segment 6 bases; nucleotides outside the gene matches: 8. Germline V gene sequence: CDR1 SGHRS, CDR2 YFSETQ. The CDR3 bases are TGCGCCAGCAGACCGGGACTAGCCCCGGCCGGGGAGCTGTTTTTT. Protein product: CASRPGLAPAGELFF.

The sample holds a few counts of this clonotype. The chain is built from TRBV20-1 and TRBJ2-1; a possible D gene is TRBD2 (5 bases). The CDR3 loop spans 12 amino acids. V lost 8 bases and J lost 8, with 16 bases in between. Germline lookup yields CDR1 DFQATT and CDR2 SNEGSKA (reference sequence). The CDR3 loop is CSPPGDFHEQFF. CDR3 DNA: TGCAGTCCTCCCGGGGATTTCCATGAGCAGTTCTTC.

This clonotype came up a few times. The V gene is TRBV12-3 or TRBV12-4, the J gene TRBJ2-7; 9 nucleotides agree with TRBD2. Trimming at V came to 0 bases and at J to 2 bases, leaving 11 bases not matched to a gene. The CDR3 length is 18 residues. The DNA of the CDR3 is TGTGCCAGCAGTTTAGCGAAATTCCGGACTAGCGCAGCCTACGAGCAGTACTTC. It is translated as CASSLAKFRTSAAYEQYF.

The gene calls are TRBV13 and TRBJ2-7; D unresolved. The germline V and J ends were trimmed by 3 bases and 3 bases, with 9 bases remaining between them. The CDR3 totals 13 residues. Germline V CDR1 and CDR2: PRHDT, FYEKMQ (reference sequence). CDR3 nucleotide sequence: TGTGCCAGCAGCTTTCGACTTGACTACGAGCAGTACTTC. Translating gives CASSFRLDYEQYF.

The J gene is TRBJ2-2, the V gene TRBV4-2, with TRBD1 matching over 7 bases. V shed 4 bases, J shed 0 bases, and the junction held 5 bases outside the gene matches. The CDR3 has 16 amino acids. Germline CDR1 is LGHNA and CDR2 is YNFKEQ. The CDR3 here is CASSLKDRSNTGELFF. The CDR3 DNA is TGTGCCAGCAGCCTTAAGGACAGGTCGAACACCGGGGAGCTGTTTTTT.

Only a few counts were recorded for this clonotype. This rearrangement joins TRBV6-1 to TRBJ2-4, with D possibly called TRBD1 or TRBD2 (6 bases each). The germline V gene has CDR1 MNHNS and CDR2 SASEGT. Trimming pared 1 base from V and 0 bases from J, leaving 13 bases between. The CDR3 length is 17 residues. As DNA, the CDR3 is TGTGCCAGCAGTGAAGTTGCGGGACACCTAGCCAAAAACATTCAGTACTTC. This codes for CASSEVAGHLAKNIQYF.

The chain is built from TRBV2 and TRBJ2-3, with D possibly matching TRBD1 (6 bases). Trimming removed 6 bases from V and 3 bases from J, with 16 bases in between. The germline CDR1 and CDR2 sequences are SNHLY and FYNNEI. This CDR3 is built from 15 residues. The CDR3 nucleotides are TGTGCCAGCAGCTTCGGACAGTATGAGACAGATACGCAGTATTTT. Its translation: CASSFGQYETDTQYF.

There are a few counts of this clonotype. The CDR3, as DNA: TGTGCCAGCAGTAGACAGGCTGGGGAGCAGTACTTC. It codes for CASSRQAGEQYF. The chain uses TRBV27 and TRBJ2-7; tentatively, D is TRBD1 (6 bases). The V end lost 5 bases, the J end lost 7 bases, and 12 bases lay between the germline ends. Germline lookup yields CDR1 MNHEY and CDR2 SMNVEV (reference sequence). The CDR3 spans 12 residues.

This clonotype has only a few counts. The CDR3 loop reads CASSQELGTVNTEAFF. The DNA of the CDR3 is TGCGCCAGCAGCCAAGAACTAGGGACGGTGAACACTGAAGCTTTCTTT. This chain connects TRBV4-3 to TRBJ1-1, with D perhaps TRBD1 (5 bases). The germline CDR1 and CDR2 sequences are LGHNA and YSLEER. V lost 0 bases and J lost 0, with 11 bases in between. The CDR3 runs to 16 residues.

The chain joins TRBV3-1 to TRBJ2-5; 10 nucleotides align to TRBD2. CDR1 is LGHDT and CDR2 is YNNKEL in the germline V gene (reference sequence). This CDR3 is 16 amino acids long. J lost 5 bases, V lost 1 base, and 7 bases had no gene match. The CDR3 DNA is TGTGCCAGCAGCCAAGGCGTAGCGGGGGGTATGGAGACCCAGTACTTC. Its protein is CASSQGVAGGMETQYF.

This chain connects TRBV6-2 or TRBV6-3 to TRBJ2-7; no reliable D call. The germline CDR1 and CDR2 sequences are MNHEY and SVGEGT. There are 14 residues in the CDR3. V lost 0 bases and J lost 2, with 8 bases in between. This CDR3 reads CASSYSGRAYEQYF. DNA for the CDR3: TGTGCCAGCAGTTACTCAGGCCGAGCCTACGAGCAGTACTTC.